Given below is one T cell receptor (beta chain) in context. The specificity of this receptor is unknown. Base qualities are missing; no much larger clone stands one base away. This record comes from a study of blood T cell repertoires in COVID-19 (dated by TCRdb to about 2020). General notes on the study: Samples covering the acute and convalescent phases of COVID-19 were provided by collaborators in the United States, Italy and Spain. Deeply sampled blood TCRbeta repertoires from subjects exposed to, actively infected with, or recovered from COVID-19 were included in the dataset. The material from the prospective study consisted of cDNA or gDNA derived from T cells, B-cell-depleted T cells, or PBMCs. A freely available public database, intended as a resource for researchers studying the immune response to SARS-CoV-2, is where the repertoires were released. The samples were drawn from two sources: the first 160 participants of the ongoing ImmuneRACE study, and 1,000 to 1,500 subjects contributed by 6 global collaborators. Where HLA class I and class II types were available, the types were taken from metadata supplied by the sample provider, not from assay-based typing. The sample metadata nearly always contained a de-identified subject ID, COVID-19 status, age in years and sex. General conclusions and limits of the study: Clinical and demographic metadata were provided uncurated, with the amount varying by source and participant.

The germline V gene (reference sequence) provides CDR1 LGHDT and CDR2 YNNKEL. Deletion took 0 bases off V and 4 bases off J, with a span of 13 bases between the germline ends. From cysteine to phenylalanine, the CDR3 is 15 amino acids long. Only the CDR3 region is kept as DNA, spanning 45 bases read in frame from base 1. The immunoSEQ Assay, a bias-controlled multiplex PCR, was used to amplify TCRbeta CDR3 regions from genomic DNA. Per the authors' processing: Within the assay, amplification of reference gene primers was used to estimate how many nucleated cells each sample contained. Sequence reads were collapsed and filtered to measure the absolute abundance of every unique TCRbeta CDR3 rearrangement. For each sample, productive Simpson clonality was calculated by taking the square root of Simpson's diversity index across productive rearrangements. TCRdb retrieved this table from immuneACCESS and kept in-frame rearrangements only. Not all clones are present; in checked studies, unresolved V genes account for under half, and no reason is known for the remainder. V and J calls and clone size are given by that table; D and trimming were obtained from the DNA. For this sample there are roughly 170,000 clones; under 85% appear just once. The ten largest make up roughly 6.8% of the sample.

Collaborating institutions collected whole blood in K2EDTA tubes following their own protocols. For TCRbeta analysis, collaborators shipped samples as frozen whole blood, isolated PBMCs, or DNA extracted from either of those sample types. Recombination connected TRBV3-1 (or the pseudogene TRBV3-2) to TRBJ2-7; the D gene is perhaps TRBD1, from 6 matching bases. The sample was peripheral blood. This receptor was taken from a human donor in a cohort sampled during active COVID-19. The DNA reads TGTGCCAGCAGCCAAGATGGGCAGGGGAAGTACGAGCAGTACTTC. The encoded protein is CASSQDGQGKYEQYF.